Below, 3 T cell receptor beta chains from the same sample are listed, as sequenced in a study of T-cell memory formation after mild COVID-19. TCRdb passed the 5' RACE reads through MiXCR, listing each CDR3 protein once. The sample records about 430,000 distinct CDR3 sequences, about a sixth being singletons. The specimen was PBMCs or a T cell subset sorted from them (not recorded which). All receptors come from a man between 18 and 35 years old who had mild COVID-19 (a few samples of this study predate the infection). Cell type and time point are not known.

This clonotype was counted only a few times. CDR3 amino acids: CSAVQDSSGNTIYF. The CDR3 DNA reads TGCAGTGCAGTTCAGGACAGCTCTGGAAACACCATATATTTT. This sequence joins TRBV20-1 and TRBJ1-3; a possible D gene is TRBD1 (6 bases). The CDR3 contains 14 residues. Trimming stripped 6 bases from V and 0 bases from J, with 12 bases between. From germline, CDR1 is DFQATT and CDR2 SNEGSKA (reference sequence).

V and J are TRBV19 and TRBJ2-6; tentatively, D is TRBD1 (5 bases). The V end lost 3 bases, the J end lost 4 bases, and 16 bases lay between the germline ends. The germline V gene has CDR1 LNHDA and CDR2 SQIVND (reference sequence). This CDR3 region has 17 residues. CDR3 protein: CASSIRGRSTGANVLTF. The CDR3 bases are TGTGCCAGTAGTATTAGGGGCAGGTCTACGGGGGCCAACGTCCTGACTTTC.

The J gene is TRBJ1-2, the V gene TRBV11-2; tentatively, D is TRBD1 (5 bases). Trimming removed 7 bases from V and 4 bases from J, with 13 bases in between. The V gene's germline CDR1 is SGHAT and CDR2 FQNNGV. The CDR3 covers 13 residues. CDR3 coding DNA: TGTGCCAGCACCCGGGGGTGGGTCTATGGCTACACCTTC. Its protein product is CASTRGWVYGYTF.